This T cell receptor (beta chain) was identified in a study of T cells in Graves' hyperthyroidism and ophthalmopathy. This CDR3 has 15 residues. J gave up 1 base and V 4 bases, and 6 bases lay outside the gene matches. Germline CDR1 MNHNS, CDR2 SASEGT. RNA transcripts gave rise to amplified TCR beta CDR3 regions. First-round RT-PCR of the TCR CDR3 relied on the HTBI primer set. TCRdb redid the calling of the multiplex PCR reads with MiXCR, one entry per CDR3 protein. The sample yields approximately 400,000 distinct CDR3 sequences, approximately 15% seen once. There are many counts of this clonotype. The V gene is TRBV6-1, the J gene TRBJ2-7, with 8 positions matching TRBD1. The sequencing sample was made of blood. The receptor was isolated from a young woman with Graves' hyperthyroidism. The CDR3 loop is CASSAGQGLSYEQYF. CDR3 nucleotide sequence: TGTGCCAGCAGTGCCGGACAGGGACTTTCCTACGAGCAGTACTTC.